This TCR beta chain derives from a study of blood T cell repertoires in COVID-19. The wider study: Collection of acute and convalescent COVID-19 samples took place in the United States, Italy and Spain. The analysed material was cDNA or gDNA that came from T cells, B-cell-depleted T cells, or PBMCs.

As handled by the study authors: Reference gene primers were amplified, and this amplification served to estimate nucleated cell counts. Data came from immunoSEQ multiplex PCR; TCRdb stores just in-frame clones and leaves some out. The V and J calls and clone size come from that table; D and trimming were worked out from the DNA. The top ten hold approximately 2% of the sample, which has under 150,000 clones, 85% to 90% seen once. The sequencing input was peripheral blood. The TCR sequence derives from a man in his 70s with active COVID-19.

The DNA for the CDR3 is TGCAGTGCTAGCTCTAATGAAAAACTGTTTTTT. Its protein product is CSASSNEKLFF. The genes are TRBV20-1 and TRBJ1-4; no clear D. CDR3 length: 11 amino acids. Trimming took off 3 bases at V and 3 bases at J, with 2 bases between the two ends. Germline CDR1 and CDR2: DFQATT and SNEGSKA (reference sequence).